The 2 T cell receptor beta chains below come from one sample, sequenced in a study of response to subunit inactivated influenza vaccine. TCRdb re-called the RT-PCR reads with MiXCR, one entry per CDR3 protein. The data contain around 490,000 distinct CDR3 sequences, around 8% of them singletons. The source material was PBMCs from blood, sampled around 25 months after vaccination. These receptors all stem from a man aged 50 to 75 who received an inactivated influenza vaccine.

This clonotype was seen only a few times. The chain links TRBV20-1 to TRBJ1-1, with a weak D call TRBD1 (5 bases). The CDR3 length is 11 residues. V was cut by 3 bases and J by 8 bases, with 10 bases left in between. Germline assignment: CDR1 DFQATT and CDR2 SNEGSKA (reference sequence). DNA of the CDR3: TGCAGTGCTAGGTCCCCAGGGGAAGCTTTCTTT. Protein product: CSARSPGEAFF.

This chain uses TRBV16 with TRBJ1-2; no clear D. The CDR3 is 14 residues long. Germline V gives CDR1 KGHSY, CDR2 FQNENV. Deletions cut 0 bases from V and 2 bases from J, with 7 bases between. The CDR3 sequence is CASSQSGRNYGYTF. In DNA form, the CDR3 reads TGTGCCAGCAGCCAATCAGGCAGGAACTATGGCTACACCTTC.